The rows below give T cell receptor beta chains drawn from one sample of a study of blood T cell repertoires in COVID-19. Libraries were prepared by immunoSEQ multiplex PCR; TCRdb keeps only in-frame clonotypes and omits some of them. The data contain some 380,000 clones, about four fifths of them singletons. The material sequenced was peripheral blood. The receptors originated from a human donor with acute or convalescent COVID-19. The donor label of this sample is uncertain. The CDR3 runs from the conserved cysteine through the conserved F or W. Each record gives: V gene, D gene, clone size, J gene, CDR3 length, CDR3 DNA, CDR3 protein. A D gene is named only where the DNA matches it firmly. Not all rows give a size; the values are once, few, many and, for expanded clones, a class.

V gene: TRBV19; D gene: .; clone size: once; J gene: TRBJ2-2; CDR3 length: 12; CDR3 DNA: TGTGCCAGTAGTATGAGGTCCGGGGAGCTGTTTTTT; CDR3 protein: CASSMRSGELFF
V gene: TRBV2; D gene: TRBD1; clone size: .; J gene: TRBJ1-2; CDR3 length: 14; CDR3 DNA: TGTGCCAGCAGGACACAGGGGGTCGGCTATGGCTACACCTTC; CDR3 protein: CASRTQGVGYGYTF
V gene: TRBV18; D gene: TRBD2; clone size: .; J gene: TRBJ2-7; CDR3 length: 16; CDR3 DNA: TGTGCCAGCTCACCACCGGGACTAGCGGGGGGAGGCGAGCAGTACTTC; CDR3 protein: CASSPPGLAGGGEQYF
V gene: TRBV24-1; D gene: .; clone size: .; J gene: TRBJ2-1; CDR3 length: 15; CDR3 DNA: TGTGCCACCAGTCAGCTAGGGGGGGGTATGAAGGAGCAGTTCTTC; CDR3 protein: CATSQLGGGMKEQFF
V gene: TRBV18; D gene: .; clone size: .; J gene: TRBJ1-2; CDR3 length: 13; CDR3 DNA: TGTGCCAGCTCACCGGCGGACTCGGCTGGCTACACCTTC; CDR3 protein: CASSPADSAGYTF
V gene: TRBV11-2; D gene: TRBD2; clone size: .; J gene: TRBJ2-7; CDR3 length: 16; CDR3 DNA: TGTGCCAGCAGCCCAATTACTAGCGGGGGGTACTACGAGCAGTACTTC; CDR3 protein: CASSPITSGGYYEQYF
V gene: TRBV5-6; D gene: TRBD1; clone size: .; J gene: TRBJ1-2; CDR3 length: 15; CDR3 DNA: TGTGCCAGCAGCTTGCGGCAGGGGGCTTTTTATGGCTACACCTTC; CDR3 protein: CASSLRQGAFYGYTF
V gene: TRBV7-2; D gene: TRBD1; clone size: .; J gene: TRBJ2-6; CDR3 length: 17; CDR3 DNA: TGTGCCAGCAGCTTAGGCTCCACAGGGGGTGGGGCCAACGTCCTGACTTTC; CDR3 protein: CASSLGSTGGGANVLTF
V gene: TRBV19; D gene: .; clone size: .; J gene: TRBJ1-2; CDR3 length: 17; CDR3 DNA: TGTGCCAGTATTGATGGAATGAGAGGCATTAGTGGCTATGGCTACACCTTC; CDR3 protein: CASIDGMRGISGYGYTF
V gene: TRBV3-1/TRBV3-2; D gene: .; clone size: .; J gene: TRBJ2-2; CDR3 length: 14; CDR3 DNA: TGTGCCAGCAGCCAACGGGGTATAGCCGGGGAGCTGTTTTTT; CDR3 protein: CASSQRGIAGELFF
V gene: TRBV15; D gene: TRBD1; clone size: .; J gene: TRBJ2-2; CDR3 length: 18; CDR3 DNA: TGTGCCACCAGCAGAGATCACCCCCAGGGGGCGAACACCGGGGAGCTGTTTTTT; CDR3 protein: CATSRDHPQGANTGELFF
V gene: TRBV19; D gene: .; clone size: .; J gene: TRBJ2-6; CDR3 length: 15; CDR3 DNA: TGTGCCAGTTGGGGCAGGGGCTCTGGGGCCAACGTCCTGACTTTC; CDR3 protein: CASWGRGSGANVLTF
V gene: TRBV28; D gene: .; clone size: once; J gene: TRBJ1-2; CDR3 length: 13; CDR3 DNA: TGTGCCAGCAGAGCCGGGTCCCGATATGGCTACACCTTC; CDR3 protein: CASRAGSRYGYTF
V gene: TRBV3-1/TRBV3-2; D gene: TRBD1; clone size: once; J gene: TRBJ1-1; CDR3 length: 14; CDR3 DNA: TGTGCCAGCAGCCATCATGACAGGGCCACTGAAGCTTTCTTT; CDR3 protein: CASSHHDRATEAFF
V gene: TRBV7-2; D gene: .; clone size: few; J gene: TRBJ1-1; CDR3 length: 15; CDR3 DNA: TGTGCCAGCAGCTTAGGGGGGACCGGGACTTCTGAAGCTTTCTTT; CDR3 protein: CASSLGGTGTSEAFF
V gene: TRBV5-6; D gene: TRBD1; clone size: .; J gene: TRBJ2-1; CDR3 length: 15; CDR3 DNA: TGTGCCAGCAGCCTAACCGGGACAGGTTACAATGAGCAGTTCTTC; CDR3 protein: CASSLTGTGYNEQFF
V gene: TRBV30; D gene: .; clone size: .; J gene: TRBJ2-7; CDR3 length: 13; CDR3 DNA: TGTGCCTGGAGATCGGCAGGGGTTCACGAGCAGTACTTC; CDR3 protein: CAWRSAGVHEQYF
V gene: TRBV28; D gene: TRBD1; clone size: .; J gene: TRBJ1-1; CDR3 length: 15; CDR3 DNA: TGTGCCAGCAGCCCTGCCCGACAGGGGCGTACTGAAGCTTTCTTT; CDR3 protein: CASSPARQGRTEAFF
V gene: TRBV7-9; D gene: TRBD1; clone size: few; J gene: TRBJ2-2; CDR3 length: 17; CDR3 DNA: TGTGCCAGCAGGGACAGGGCCTCCAGGGGAAACACCGGGGAGCTGTTTTTT; CDR3 protein: CASRDRASRGNTGELFF
V gene: TRBV5-4; D gene: TRBD2; clone size: .; J gene: TRBJ2-5; CDR3 length: 18; CDR3 DNA: TGTGCCAGCAGCTTGGGGACAAGGGGCGGGGGAAGGCAAGAGACCCAGTACTTC; CDR3 protein: CASSLGTRGGGRQETQYF
V gene: TRBV10-2; D gene: .; clone size: once; J gene: TRBJ1-1; CDR3 length: 13; CDR3 DNA: TGCGCCAGCAGTGAGACTCTTAACACTGAAGCTTTCTTT; CDR3 protein: CASSETLNTEAFF
V gene: TRBV7-8; D gene: .; clone size: once; J gene: TRBJ1-2; CDR3 length: 14; CDR3 DNA: TGTGCCAGCAGCTTAGCGGGGACACCCAATGGCTACACCTTC; CDR3 protein: CASSLAGTPNGYTF
V gene: TRBV2; D gene: .; clone size: .; J gene: TRBJ1-5; CDR3 length: 11; CDR3 DNA: TGTGCCAGCAGCGATGACGGGTCCCAGCATTTT; CDR3 protein: CASSDDGSQHF
V gene: TRBV28; D gene: TRBD1; clone size: .; J gene: TRBJ2-1; CDR3 length: 14; CDR3 DNA: TGTGCCAGCAGTCTTCGGGACAGAGAGGGTGAGCAGTTCTTC; CDR3 protein: CASSLRDREGEQFF
V gene: TRBV7-6; D gene: .; clone size: .; J gene: TRBJ1-4; CDR3 length: 15; CDR3 DNA: TGTGCCAGCAGCTCCTCAGGATTAGCTAATGAAAAACTGTTTTTT; CDR3 protein: CASSSSGLANEKLFF
V gene: TRBV2; D gene: .; clone size: few; J gene: TRBJ1-1; CDR3 length: 11; CDR3 DNA: TGTGCCAGCATGAGACAAGTTGAAGCTTTCTTT; CDR3 protein: CASMRQVEAFF
V gene: TRBV20-1; D gene: .; clone size: .; J gene: TRBJ1-1; CDR3 length: 11; CDR3 DNA: TGCAGTGCGCAGGAGAACACTGAAGCTTTCTTT; CDR3 protein: CSAQENTEAFF
V gene: TRBV28; D gene: .; clone size: few; J gene: TRBJ1-3; CDR3 length: 13; CDR3 DNA: TGTGCCAGCAGCACCCCAGGTACCAACACCATATATTTT; CDR3 protein: CASSTPGTNTIYF
V gene: TRBV28; D gene: TRBD1; clone size: .; J gene: TRBJ1-3; CDR3 length: 16; CDR3 DNA: TGTGCCAGCAGTTACTCCGGGACAGGGTGGAGAAACACCATATATTTT; CDR3 protein: CASSYSGTGWRNTIYF
V gene: TRBV6-5; D gene: .; clone size: .; J gene: TRBJ1-6; CDR3 length: 14; CDR3 DNA: TGTGCCAGCAGCAGGGTCCCCTATAATTCACCCCTCCACTTT; CDR3 protein: CASSRVPYNSPLHF
V gene: TRBV2; D gene: TRBD1; clone size: few; J gene: TRBJ1-1; CDR3 length: 15; CDR3 DNA: TGTGCCAGCAGATCTCCGGGACAGGGGCGGACTGAAGCTTTCTTT; CDR3 protein: CASRSPGQGRTEAFF
V gene: TRBV27; D gene: .; clone size: .; J gene: TRBJ1-1; CDR3 length: 14; CDR3 DNA: TGTGCCAGCAGCCCGGGACACCAGAACACTGAAGCTTTCTTT; CDR3 protein: CASSPGHQNTEAFF
V gene: TRBV9; D gene: .; clone size: few; J gene: TRBJ2-7; CDR3 length: 15; CDR3 DNA: TGTGCCAGCAGCATGTTTTCCGGGGACTCCTACGAGCAGTACTTC; CDR3 protein: CASSMFSGDSYEQYF
V gene: TRBV29-1; D gene: TRBD1; clone size: .; J gene: TRBJ1-1; CDR3 length: 15; CDR3 DNA: TGCAGCGTCGTAAAATCCGGGACAGTGAACACTGAAGCTTTCTTT; CDR3 protein: CSVVKSGTVNTEAFF
V gene: TRBV19; D gene: .; clone size: .; J gene: TRBJ2-5; CDR3 length: 16; CDR3 DNA: TGTGCCAGTAGTATAGAGCTGGGGGCCTACCAAGAGACCCAGTACTTC; CDR3 protein: CASSIELGAYQETQYF
V gene: TRBV15; D gene: TRBD2; clone size: .; J gene: TRBJ2-2; CDR3 length: 15; CDR3 DNA: TGTGCCACCAGCAGAGGTAGCGGGGGCACCGGGGAGCTGTTTTTT; CDR3 protein: CATSRGSGGTGELFF
V gene: TRBV7-2; D gene: .; clone size: .; J gene: TRBJ1-2; CDR3 length: 14; CDR3 DNA: TGTGCCAGCAGCTTACAAGGGGCATGGGGTGGCTACACCTTC; CDR3 protein: CASSLQGAWGGYTF
V gene: TRBV7-9; D gene: .; clone size: .; J gene: TRBJ1-1; CDR3 length: 14; CDR3 DNA: TGTGCCAGCAGCTTACGCGGGTTGAACACTGAAGCTTTCTTT; CDR3 protein: CASSLRGLNTEAFF
V gene: TRBV18; D gene: TRBD1; clone size: .; J gene: TRBJ1-2; CDR3 length: 15; CDR3 DNA: TGTGCCAGCTCATGGACAGGGGGCGCCGGCTATGGCTACACCTTC; CDR3 protein: CASSWTGGAGYGYTF
V gene: TRBV11-2; D gene: TRBD2; clone size: .; J gene: TRBJ2-7; CDR3 length: 16; CDR3 DNA: TGTGCCAGCAGCTCTCCCGGGACTAGCGGGGCCTACGAGCAGTACTTC; CDR3 protein: CASSSPGTSGAYEQYF
V gene: TRBV27; D gene: .; clone size: .; J gene: TRBJ1-1; CDR3 length: 15; CDR3 DNA: TGTGCCAGCAGTTTATCCCCTGGACAGAACACTGAAGCTTTCTTT; CDR3 protein: CASSLSPGQNTEAFF
V gene: TRBV2; D gene: TRBD1; clone size: few; J gene: TRBJ2-2; CDR3 length: 17; CDR3 DNA: TGTGCCAGCAGAAGGACAGGGGAATGGGCGAACACCGGGGAGCTGTTTTTT; CDR3 protein: CASRRTGEWANTGELFF
V gene: TRBV4-1; D gene: .; clone size: .; J gene: TRBJ1-5; CDR3 length: 15; CDR3 DNA: TGCGCCAGCAGCCAAGAGGCGACAGTAAATCAGCCCCAGCATTTT; CDR3 protein: CASSQEATVNQPQHF
V gene: TRBV5-1; D gene: TRBD2; clone size: .; J gene: TRBJ2-2; CDR3 length: 17; CDR3 DNA: TGCGCCAGCAGCTTCGGACTAGCGGGGGCGAACACCGGGGAGCTGTTTTTT; CDR3 protein: CASSFGLAGANTGELFF
V gene: TRBV4-2; D gene: .; clone size: .; J gene: TRBJ1-2; CDR3 length: 13; CDR3 DNA: TGTGCCAGCAGCCAAACAGGGATCTATGGCTACACCTTC; CDR3 protein: CASSQTGIYGYTF
V gene: TRBV15; D gene: TRBD1; clone size: .; J gene: TRBJ1-5; CDR3 length: 15; CDR3 DNA: TGTGCCACCAGCAGGCCCCGACAGGGTGGCCAGCCCCAGCATTTT; CDR3 protein: CATSRPRQGGQPQHF
V gene: TRBV18; D gene: .; clone size: .; J gene: TRBJ2-5; CDR3 length: 11; CDR3 DNA: TGTGCCAGCTCTCTTCAAGAGACCCAGTACTTC; CDR3 protein: CASSLQETQYF
V gene: TRBV5-1; D gene: .; clone size: .; J gene: TRBJ1-1; CDR3 length: 14; CDR3 DNA: TGCGCCAGCAGTCGGGAGGGGATGAACACTGAAGCTTTCTTT; CDR3 protein: CASSREGMNTEAFF
V gene: TRBV15; D gene: .; clone size: .; J gene: TRBJ1-2; CDR3 length: 13; CDR3 DNA: TGTGCCACCAGCAGAGAGTCAGGCTATGGCTACACCTTC; CDR3 protein: CATSRESGYGYTF
V gene: TRBV27; D gene: TRBD1; clone size: once; J gene: TRBJ1-3; CDR3 length: 16; CDR3 DNA: TGTGCCAGCAGTTTAAGAGGGGGCGTTTATGGAAACACCATATATTTT; CDR3 protein: CASSLRGGVYGNTIYF
V gene: TRBV18; D gene: TRBD1; clone size: .; J gene: TRBJ1-6; CDR3 length: 15; CDR3 DNA: TGTGCCAGCTCATTATCCGGGACAGGGGACTCACCCCTCCACTTT; CDR3 protein: CASSLSGTGDSPLHF
V gene: TRBV28; D gene: TRBD2; clone size: .; J gene: TRBJ2-1; CDR3 length: 16; CDR3 DNA: TGTGCCAGCTCCTCGGTACGAGCGGGGGGTTTAGGCAAGCAGTTCTTC; CDR3 protein: CASSSVRAGGLGKQFF
V gene: TRBV7-9; D gene: .; clone size: .; J gene: TRBJ2-1; CDR3 length: 15; CDR3 DNA: TGTGCCAGCAGCTTCTCCCAGATTCAAGGAGATGAGCAGTTCTTC; CDR3 protein: CASSFSQIQGDEQFF
V gene: TRBV11-2; D gene: .; clone size: .; J gene: TRBJ1-2; CDR3 length: 15; CDR3 DNA: TGTGCCAGCAGCTTATTGGAGGGGACCTCCTATGGCTACACCTTC; CDR3 protein: CASSLLEGTSYGYTF